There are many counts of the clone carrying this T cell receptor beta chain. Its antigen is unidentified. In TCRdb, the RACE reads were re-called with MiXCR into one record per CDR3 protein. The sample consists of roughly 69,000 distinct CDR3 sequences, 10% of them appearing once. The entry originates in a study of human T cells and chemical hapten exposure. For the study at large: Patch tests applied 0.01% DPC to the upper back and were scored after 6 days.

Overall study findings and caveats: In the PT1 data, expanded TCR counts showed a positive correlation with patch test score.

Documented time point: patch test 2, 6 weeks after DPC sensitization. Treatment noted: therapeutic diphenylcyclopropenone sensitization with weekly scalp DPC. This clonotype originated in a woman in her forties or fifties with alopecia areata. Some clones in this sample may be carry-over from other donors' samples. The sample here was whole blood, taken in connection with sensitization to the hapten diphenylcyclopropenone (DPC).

The CDR3 reads CSARILGGNYGYTF. CDR3 sequence (DNA): TGCAGTGCCCGCATCTTAGGGGGGAACTATGGCTACACCTTC. The chain employs TRBV20-1 and TRBJ1-2, with a tentative D call TRBD1 (6 bases). Germline CDR1 DFQATT, CDR2 SNEGSKA (reference sequence). Trimming pared 6 bases from V and 2 bases from J, leaving 16 bases between. The CDR3 consists of 14 residues.